These T cell receptor beta chains were read from a single sample in a study of cytomegalovirus exposure and HLA in healthy donors. Libraries were prepared by immunoSEQ multiplex PCR; TCRdb keeps only in-frame clonotypes and omits some of them. The sample lists over 35,000 clones, about 72% occurring once. Sequencing was performed on PBMCs. The receptors were sampled from a man aged 25-45 years in good health and CMV-seronegative. The CDR3 runs from the conserved cysteine through the conserved F or W. A D gene is named only where the DNA matches it firmly. Only part of the rows carry a size: once, few, many, or a class if the clone is expanded.

v_call	j_call	d_call	clone_size	cdr3_aa	cdr3_nt
TRBV4-1	TRBJ2-1	TRBD2	NA	CASSHPASGVDEQFF	TGCGCCAGCAGCCACCCGGCTAGCGGGGTTGATGAGCAGTTCTTC
TRBV19	TRBJ2-7	NA	NA	CASSTGSYEQYF	TGTGCCAGTAGTACAGGCTCCTACGAGCAGTACTTC
TRBV10-3	TRBJ1-1	NA	NA	CAISVIGGTEAFF	TGTGCCATCAGTGTAATAGGCGGCACTGAAGCTTTCTTT
TRBV10-3	TRBJ2-2	TRBD1	NA	CAISTGDRDTGELFF	TGTGCCATCAGTACGGGGGACAGGGACACCGGGGAGCTGTTTTTT
TRBV5-4	TRBJ2-7	NA	NA	CASSLGAGQNYEQYF	TGTGCCAGCAGCTTGGGGGCCGGACAAAACTACGAGCAGTACTTC
TRBV4-3	TRBJ1-3	NA	NA	CASSLRPEGTTIYF	TGCGCCAGCAGCCTAAGGCCGGAGGGGACCACCATATATTTT
TRBV28	TRBJ2-7	NA	NA	CASSLSLAYEQYF	TGTGCCAGCAGTTTGAGCTTAGCCTACGAGCAGTACTTC
TRBV7-9	TRBJ2-7	TRBD1	NA	CASSLEPLTRTGYAYEQYF	TGTGCCAGCAGCTTAGAACCCCTAACCAGGACAGGGTATGCCTACGAGCAGTACTTC
TRBV7-9	TRBJ2-1	NA	NA	CASSPHSDRGFYNEQFF	TGTGCCAGCAGCCCGCACTCCGACAGAGGATTTTACAATGAGCAGTTCTTC
TRBV7-2	TRBJ1-3	NA	few	CASSFSVFSGNTIYF	TGTGCCAGCAGCTTTAGTGTGTTCTCTGGAAACACCATATATTTT
TRBV5-4	TRBJ2-7	TRBD2	NA	CASSLGAGTSGSEQYF	TGTGCCAGCAGCCTGGGGGCCGGGACTAGCGGGAGCGAGCAGTACTTC
TRBV18	TRBJ2-6	NA	NA	CASSPRTGANVLTF	TGTGCCAGCTCACCGAGGACAGGGGCCAACGTCCTGACTTTC
TRBV6-1	TRBJ1-2	TRBD1	NA	CASSERAGGGGYGYTF	TGTGCCAGCAGTGAACGGGCAGGGGGCGGGGGTTATGGCTACACCTTC
TRBV5-6	TRBJ2-5	NA	NA	CASSYGDQETQYF	TGTGCCAGCAGCTACGGGGATCAAGAGACCCAGTACTTC
TRBV7-9	TRBJ2-7	NA	NA	CASSWGDYEQYF	TGTGCCAGCAGCTGGGGAGATTACGAGCAGTACTTC
TRBV7-2	TRBJ2-7	NA	few	CASRKSGLYEQYF	TGTGCCAGCAGAAAATCGGGGTTATACGAGCAGTACTTC
TRBV28	TRBJ1-6	NA	NA	CASSSPGLPSGLHF	TGTGCCAGCAGCTCTCCGGGACTTCCCTCTGGACTCCACTTT
TRBV27	TRBJ1-2	NA	NA	CASSPGYGYTF	TGTGCCAGCAGTCCAGGGTACGGCTACACCTTC
TRBV2	TRBJ1-2	TRBD1	NA	CASSEAGVGQRSLDYGYTF	TGTGCCAGCAGTGAAGCGGGCGTGGGACAGCGATCCTTGGACTATGGCTACACCTTC
TRBV7-2	TRBJ2-1	TRBD2	NA	CASSYRGEGLAGYNEQFF	TGTGCCAGCAGCTACAGGGGTGAGGGACTAGCGGGGTACAATGAGCAGTTCTTC
TRBV5-4	TRBJ2-3	NA	NA	CASSLTASTDTQYF	TGTGCCAGCAGTTTAACTGCTAGCACAGATACGCAGTATTTT
TRBV9	TRBJ1-6	TRBD1	once	CASSVAGGVEDSPLHF	TGTGCCAGCAGCGTAGCAGGGGGCGTGGAGGATTCACCCCTCCACTTT
TRBV10-3	TRBJ2-7	NA	NA	CAIKEGGGYEQYF	TGTGCCATCAAAGAGGGAGGGGGCTACGAGCAGTACTTC
TRBV19	TRBJ2-1	NA	NA	CASSIEYRECYNEQFF	TGTGCCAGTAGTATAGAATATAGGGAGTGCTACAATGAGCAGTTCTTC
TRBV7-2	TRBJ2-3	NA	NA	CASSLGRTGYSTDTQYF	TGTGCCAGCAGCTTAGGGAGGACGGGATATAGCACAGATACGCAGTATTTT
TRBV6-5	TRBJ1-2	NA	NA	CASSRAGRDYGYTF	TGTGCCAGCAGTAGAGCAGGGAGGGATTATGGCTACACCTTC
TRBV30	TRBJ1-3	TRBD1	few	CAWRAGTGRNTIYF	TGTGCCTGGAGGGCCGGGACAGGGCGAAACACCATATATTTT
TRBV10-2	TRBJ2-7	TRBD2	NA	CASTLAGAYEQYF	TGCGCCAGCACACTAGCGGGAGCATACGAGCAGTACTTC
TRBV11-3	TRBJ2-1	NA	few	CASSSQGSYNEQFF	TGTGCCAGCAGCTCCCAGGGATCCTACAATGAGCAGTTCTTC
TRBV7-2	TRBJ2-1	TRBD2	NA	CATRAGGSREQFF	TGTGCCACCCGTGCGGGGGGAAGTCGCGAGCAGTTCTTC
TRBV18	TRBJ1-1	NA	once	CASSRAQRNTEAFF	TGTGCCAGCTCACGGGCCCAGAGGAACACTGAAGCTTTCTTT
TRBV7-9	TRBJ2-7	NA	NA	CASSLEYYEQYF	TGTGCCAGCAGCTTAGAATATTACGAGCAGTACTTC
TRBV19	TRBJ2-1	TRBD2	NA	CASGMFSYNEQFF	TGTGCTAGCGGGATGTTCTCCTACAATGAGCAGTTCTTC
TRBV2	TRBJ1-1	TRBD1	NA	CASSRQGVNTEAFF	TGTGCCAGCAGCCGACAGGGGGTGAACACTGAAGCTTTCTTT
TRBV25-1	TRBJ1-2	NA	NA	CASSEYGNYGYTF	TGTGCCAGCAGTGAATATGGTAACTATGGTTACACCTTC
TRBV7-2	TRBJ2-4	TRBD2	NA	CASSLGRLAGLNIQYF	TGTGCCAGCAGCTTAGGACGACTAGCGGGCCTAAACATTCAGTACTTC
TRBV10-2	TRBJ2-3	TRBD2	NA	CASTPDYSGIADTQYF	TGCGCCAGCACCCCGGATTATAGCGGGATAGCAGATACGCAGTATTTT
TRBV7-2	TRBJ2-3	NA	NA	CASSSLSGTDTQYF	TGTGCCAGCAGCTCCTTAAGCGGGACAGATACGCAGTATTTT
TRBV9	TRBJ2-7	NA	NA	CASGSLGEQYF	TGTGCCAGCGGCAGTCTAGGCGAGCAGTACTTC
TRBV28	TRBJ2-3	NA	NA	CASSPKTAGTDTQYF	TGTGCCAGCAGTCCAAAGACAGCCGGCACAGATACGCAGTATTTT
TRBV29-1	TRBJ1-1	NA	NA	CSVGGQGSTEAFF	TGCAGCGTTGGGGGGCAGGGAAGCACTGAAGCTTTCTTT
TRBV19	TRBJ1-1	TRBD1	few	CASSMDRVNTEAFF	TGTGCCAGTAGTATGGACAGGGTGAACACTGAAGCTTTCTTT
TRBV7-6	TRBJ2-7	TRBD2	NA	CASSAGGPYEQYF	TGTGCCAGCAGCGCGGGGGGGCCTTACGAGCAGTACTTC